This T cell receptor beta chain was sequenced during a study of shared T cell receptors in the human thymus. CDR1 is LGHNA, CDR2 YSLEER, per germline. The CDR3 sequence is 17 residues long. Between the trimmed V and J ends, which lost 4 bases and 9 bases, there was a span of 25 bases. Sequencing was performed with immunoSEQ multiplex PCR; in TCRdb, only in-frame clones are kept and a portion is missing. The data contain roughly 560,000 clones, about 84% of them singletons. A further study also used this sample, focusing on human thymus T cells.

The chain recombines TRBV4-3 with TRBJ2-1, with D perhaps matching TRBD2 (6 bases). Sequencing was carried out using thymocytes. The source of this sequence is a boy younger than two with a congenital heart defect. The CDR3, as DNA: TGCGCCAGCAGCCCTACCCCCGGAATAGCGGTTAGGGGTGAGCAGTTCTTC. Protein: CASSPTPGIAVRGEQFF.